These 26 T cell receptor beta chains came from one sample sequenced in a study of blood T cells in healthy people across ages. Together with a sample-barcoded 5' primer, a J-beta primer mix was included in a second PCR lasting about 7 to 12 cycles. A single record per CDR3 protein comes from TCRdb applying MiXCR to the 5' RACE reads. The sample has some 1.5 million distinct CDR3 sequences; roughly 43% are singletons. Sequencing was carried out using blood. Source of these receptors: a woman in her late teens or twenties in good health.

The genes are TRBV7-8 and TRBJ1-5; possible D gene TRBD1, 6 bases. The CDR3 totals 16 residues. Trimming stripped 7 bases from V and 4 bases from J, with 20 bases between. Germline CDR1 SGHVS, CDR2 FQNEAQ. CDR3 sequence reads: CASTSFWRQGNQPQHF. The DNA of the CDR3 is TGTGCCAGCACCTCCTTTTGGCGGCAGGGGAATCAGCCCCAGCATTTT.

The J gene is TRBJ2-5, the V gene TRBV7-2; TRBD2 matches at 8 bases. V gave up 3 bases and J gave up 0 bases; unmatched junction bases: 3. Germline V gene lookup returns CDR1 SGHTA and CDR2 FQGNSA. The CDR3 runs 15 residues. In nucleotides, the CDR3 is TGTGCCAGCAGCTTCCGAGCGGGAGACCAAGAGACCCAGTACTTC. Its protein is CASSFRAGDQETQYF. Supplemented by reference TRBV7-2 and TRBJ2-5, the full variable domain reads GAGVSQSPSNKVTEKGKDVELRCDPISGHTALYWYRQSLGQGLEFLIYFQGNSAPDKSGLPSDRFSAERTGGSVSTLTIQRTQQEDSAVYLCASSFRAGDQETQYFGPGTRLLVL.

This chain joins TRBV7-2 and TRBJ2-5, with TRBD2 matching over 13 bases. The CDR3 has 16 amino acids. Germline CDR1 reads SGHTA; CDR2 reads FQGNSA. V gave up 5 bases and J gave up 5 bases; unmatched junction bases: 8. The CDR3, as DNA: TGTGCCAGCAGCCTAACTAGCGGGGGGGCCCGTGAGACCCAGTACTTC. Translated, it gives CASSLTSGGARETQYF.

This clonotype was found a few times. The chain recombines TRBV15 with TRBJ1-1; D unclear. Trimming stripped 3 bases from V and 4 bases from J, with 12 bases between. Per germline, CDR1 LNHNV and CDR2 YYDKDF (reference sequence). The CDR3 contains 14 residues. The CDR3 DNA reads TGTGCCACCAGCAGTTCAGGACGGGTCACTGAAGCTTTCTTT. Its translation is CATSSSGRVTEAFF.

The chain uses TRBV12-3 or TRBV12-4 and TRBJ2-7; D tentatively fits TRBD1 or TRBD2 (5 bases each). V lost 3 bases to trimming and J lost 2 bases, with 11 bases between them. The CDR3 contains 14 residues. The CDR3: CASSFWDPTYEQYF. The CDR3 DNA reads TGTGCCAGCAGTTTTTGGGACCCCACCTACGAGCAGTACTTC.

The V gene is TRBV7-2, the J gene TRBJ2-5, with D perhaps matching TRBD2 (5 bases). V was cut by 7 bases and J by 6 bases, with 9 bases left in between. CDR3 length: 11 residues. Germline loops: CDR1 SGHTA, CDR2 FQGNSA. CDR3 residues: CASKSGKTQYF. The CDR3 DNA sequence: TGTGCCAGCAAATCCGGGAAGACCCAGTACTTC.

This sequence joins TRBV20-1 and TRBJ1-2; no clear D. The CDR3 spans 13 residues. The germline V gene has CDR1 DFQATT and CDR2 SNEGSKA (reference sequence). The V and J ends lost 0 bases and 8 bases respectively, with 13 bases between them. The CDR3 sequence is CSARDPASRGYTF. The DNA for the CDR3 is TGCAGTGCTAGAGATCCGGCATCTCGGGGCTACACCTTC.

The J gene is TRBJ2-1, the V gene TRBV9; 7 bases align to TRBD2. The germline gives CDR1 SGDLS, CDR2 YYNGEE. This CDR3 spans 17 amino acids. The V gene end was trimmed by 3 bases and the J gene end by 0 bases; junction bases not matched to a gene: 9. The CDR3 reads CASSATTSPSSYNEQFF. CDR3 DNA: TGTGCCAGCAGCGCTACGACTAGCCCTAGCTCCTACAATGAGCAGTTCTTC.

Concerning this clonotype itself: At one of its ends the junction is not consistent with the germline gene, which may arise from a read error. The rearrangement joins TRBV4-3 to TRBJ2-2, with 10 bases fitting TRBD2. Germline CDR1 LGHNA, CDR2 YSLEER. This CDR3 spans 16 amino acids. This chain's CDR3 is CAGSQLAGVDTGELFF. The CDR3 coding sequence is TGCGCCGGCAGTCAGCTAGCGGGAGTTGACACCGGGGAGCTGTTTTTT.

This chain uses TRBV20-1 with TRBJ1-1; perhaps TRBD1 as D (5 bases). In germline, CDR1 is DFQATT, CDR2 SNEGSKA (reference sequence). With 5 bases removed from V and 1 base from J, the gap between germline ends came to 17 bases. The CDR3 is made up of 15 amino acids. The CDR3 sequence: CSAPTVGAPNTEAFF. The CDR3 DNA follows: TGCAGTGCTCCCACGGTCGGGGCGCCGAACACTGAAGCTTTCTTT.

CDR3 nucleotides: TGTGCCAGCAGCCGGGACAGGGGGCCCAGTGGCTACACCTTC. It translates to CASSRDRGPSGYTF. The J gene is TRBJ1-2, the V gene TRBV13; 12 positions match TRBD1. Losses at the gene ends were 5 bases for V and 7 bases for J; bases not matched to a gene: 5. Germline-derived CDR1 and CDR2 are PRHDT and FYEKMQ (reference sequence). The CDR3 totals 14 residues.

The J gene is TRBJ1-2, the V gene TRBV24-1, with D possibly matching TRBD1 (6 bases). Between the trimmed V and J ends, which lost 3 bases and 4 bases, there was a span of 11 bases. The germline gives CDR1 KGHDR, CDR2 SFDVKD. This CDR3 is 14 amino acids long. The CDR3 region is CATSDPDSSYGYTF. The DNA for the CDR3 is TGTGCCACCAGTGATCCGGACAGTTCCTATGGCTACACCTTC.

This clonotype was seen only a few times. The chain is built from TRBV29-1 and TRBJ2-1, with D tentatively TRBD2 (6 bases). The germline CDR1 and CDR2 sequences are SQVTM and ANQGSEA. The V and J ends lost 0 bases and 2 bases respectively, with 20 bases between them. The CDR3 spans 18 residues. In nucleotides, the CDR3 is TGCAGCGTTGAAGATCCAGTAGCCGCGGGGACGACCTACAATGAGCAGTTCTTC. It yields the protein CSVEDPVAAGTTYNEQFF.

This rearrangement joins TRBV4-3 to TRBJ2-1, with a weak D call TRBD2 (6 bases). The V gene's germline CDR1 is LGHNA and CDR2 YSLEER. The CDR3 runs to 16 residues. V lost 0 bases and J 4 bases, leaving 13 bases between the germline ends. The CDR3 DNA reads TGCGCCAGCAGCCAAGAACAGGCCGGGGGTTACAATGAGCAGTTCTTC. Residues: CASSQEQAGGYNEQFF.

The gene calls are TRBV7-6 and TRBJ2-7, with 15 bases matching TRBD2. Germline V CDR1 and CDR2: SGHVS, FNYEAQ. This CDR3 is built from 21 residues. J lost 7 bases, V lost 2 bases, and 21 bases had no gene match. Here the CDR3 DNA reads TGTGCCAGCAGCTTAAAGGGAGGACTAGCGGGGGGGCTGGGTATCGGCAATGAGCAGTACTTC. Its translation: CASSLKGGLAGGLGIGNEQYF.

CDR3 DNA: TGTGCCAGCACCCTCCAGCGGTACGGAAGCAATCAGCCCCAGCATTTT. Its translation: CASTLQRYGSNQPQHF. V and J are TRBV6-2 or TRBV6-3 and TRBJ1-5; D is unresolved. The V gene lost 7 bases and the J gene lost 1 base, with 17 bases spanning the gap. The CDR3 contains 16 residues. CDR1 is MNHEY, CDR2 SVGEGT, per germline.

V is TRBV6-2 or TRBV6-3 and J is TRBJ2-2; D is undetermined. Germline V gives CDR1 MNHEY, CDR2 SVGEGT. The CDR3 is 13 residues long. V was clipped by 0 bases and J by 6 bases, with 5 bases between them. The CDR3 here is CASSYSKAGELFF. DNA for the CDR3: TGTGCCAGCAGTTACTCCAAGGCCGGGGAGCTGTTTTTT.

The chain is built from TRBV28 and TRBJ2-7; 7 positions agree with TRBD1. With the DNA end fitting TRBJ2-5 better, the J assignment may be wrong. Germline CDR1 is MDHEN and CDR2 is SYDVKM. The CDR3 length is 16 residues. The CDR3 bases are TGTGCCAGCAGTTTCTCACGCTCGGACAGGTCAGGGACCCAGTACTTC. Protein: CASSFSRSDRSGTQYF.

J is TRBJ2-2 and V is TRBV12-5, with 7 nucleotides matching TRBD1. CDR1 LGHNT and CDR2 FRNRAP come from the germline V gene. This CDR3 comprises 17 residues. V lost 1 base to trimming and J lost 0 bases; unmatched junction nucleotides: 5. CDR3 region: CASGLASGTANTGELFF. In DNA form, the CDR3 reads TGTGCTAGTGGTTTGGCTTCCGGGACAGCGAACACCGGGGAGCTGTTTTTT.

This clonotype was observed many times. This rearrangement joins TRBV6-6 to TRBJ2-7, with 8 bases fitting TRBD1. Germline loops: CDR1 MNHNY, CDR2 SVGAGI (reference sequence). There are 15 residues in the CDR3. The V and J ends lost 6 bases and 3 bases, in that order; junction bases with no gene match: 10. The CDR3 coding sequence is TGTGCCAGCAGATCGACCCCTGGACAGGGCTACGAGCAGTACTTC. Translated: CASRSTPGQGYEQYF.

This clonotype was counted a few times. The chain links TRBV2 to TRBJ1-2, with a weak D call TRBD1 (6 bases). Germline CDR1 SNHLY, CDR2 FYNNEI. V shed 3 bases and J shed 7 bases, with 12 bases lying between them. The CDR3 has 13 amino acids. The CDR3 nucleotides read TGTGCCAGCAGTGAGCTGGGGGGCTCTGGCTACACCTTC. Encoded protein: CASSELGGSGYTF. Filled out from reference TRBV2 and TRBJ1-2, the complete variable domain reads EPEVTQTPSHQVTQMGQEVILRCVPISNHLYFYWYRQILGQKVEFLVSFYNNEISEKSEIFDDQFSVERPDGSNFTLKIRSTKLEDSAMYFCASSELGGSGYTFGSGTRLTVV.

This clonotype showed up just a few times. The CDR3 loop reads CAISVGLATYNEQFF. CDR3 bases: TGTGCCATCAGTGTGGGACTAGCGACTTACAATGAGCAGTTCTTC. The chain uses TRBV10-3 and TRBJ2-1; 10 bases agree with TRBD2. The J segment lost 4 bases and the V segment lost 4 bases, leaving 4 bases of the junction unmatched. There are 15 residues in the CDR3. CDR1 ENHRY and CDR2 SYGVKD come from the germline V gene.

In its sample, this clonotype was seen once. The chain carries TRBV18 and TRBJ2-7; D is perhaps TRBD1 (6 bases). V was cut by 5 bases and J by 7 bases, with 15 bases left in between. CDR3 length equals 13 residues. The germline gives CDR1 KGHSH, CDR2 LQKENI. CDR3 in DNA: TGTGCCAGCTCAGGGGGCTTGGAGAATGAGCAGTACTTC. Protein product: CASSGGLENEQYF.

This clonotype occurred many times. This chain uses TRBV20-1 with TRBJ2-7; D remains unclear. The CDR3 has 13 residues. The germline gives CDR1 DFQATT, CDR2 SNEGSKA (reference sequence). The V end lost 1 base, the J end lost 1 base, and 8 bases lay between the germline ends. The CDR3 region is CSARAPASYEQYF. The CDR3 DNA reads TGCAGTGCTAGAGCCCCAGCTTCCTACGAGCAGTACTTC.

The V and J genes are TRBV12-3 or TRBV12-4 and TRBJ2-3; TRBD2 matches 8 bases. Trimming cost V 5 bases and J 3 bases; bases outside gene matches: 7. The CDR3 spans 15 residues. The CDR3 loop reads CASSLSGRGTDTQYF. CDR3 in DNA: TGTGCCAGCAGTCTGAGCGGGAGAGGGACAGATACGCAGTATTTT.

This clonotype has only a few counts. The chain uses TRBV7-9 and TRBJ1-4; D might be TRBD1 (5 bases). V lost 4 bases and J 3 bases, leaving 9 bases between the germline ends. The CDR3 extends over 14 amino acids. CDR1 is SEHNR, CDR2 FQNEAQ, per germline (reference sequence). CDR3 sequence (DNA): TGTGCCAGCAGCTCGGGGGTCCCTAATGAAAAACTGTTTTTT. This encodes CASSSGVPNEKLFF.